The rows below give T cell receptor beta chains drawn from one sample of a study of blood T cell repertoires in COVID-19. Sequencing was performed with immunoSEQ multiplex PCR; in TCRdb, only in-frame clones are kept and a portion is missing. The table includes about 240,000 clones, 80% to 85% detected once. Sequencing input: peripheral blood. Every receptor here comes from a woman aged 55-69 years with active or convalescent COVID-19. Each CDR3 is given with its conserved first and last residue. A D gene is named only where the DNA matches it firmly. A row's size may be missing; if present it is once, few, many or a size class.

v_gene	j_gene	d_gene	abundance	CDR3nt	CDR3aa
TRBV5-1	TRBJ1-1	NA	NA	TGCGCCAGCAGCGCACAGGGGAACACTGAAGCTTTCTTT	CASSAQGNTEAFF
TRBV7-2	TRBJ2-2	NA	NA	TGTGCCAGCAGCTTTGGCCCAGGGCGAACCGGGGAGCTGTTTTTT	CASSFGPGRTGELFF
TRBV2	TRBJ2-7	NA	many	TGTGCCAGCACCCAGGGTAGCTCCTACGAGCAGTACTTC	CASTQGSSYEQYF
TRBV7-3	TRBJ2-3	TRBD2	NA	TGTGCCAGCAGCCTAGCGGGGGGGCGGACAGATACGCAGTATTTT	CASSLAGGRTDTQYF
TRBV6-5	TRBJ1-1	TRBD1	NA	TGTGCCACTATTGGCGCAGGGGGTAGAAGCACTGAAGCTTTCTTT	CATIGAGGRSTEAFF
TRBV24-1	TRBJ1-2	NA	NA	TGTGCCACCAGTGACTCCCGACAGCCAACTGGCGGCTACACCTTC	CATSDSRQPTGGYTF
TRBV29-1	TRBJ1-1	NA	few	TGCAGCGTTGAGGGGACACGGGAAGAGGGGGCTGAAGCTTTCTTT	CSVEGTREEGAEAFF
TRBV7-2	TRBJ2-4	TRBD1	NA	TGTGCCAGCAGTGACAGGGGGCGCGACATTCAGTACTTC	CASSDRGRDIQYF
TRBV20-1	TRBJ1-4	NA	NA	TGCAGTGCTAGTAGCAATGAAAAACTGTTTTTT	CSASSNEKLFF
TRBV18	TRBJ2-2	TRBD1	NA	TGTGCCGGGGGACAGGCGAACACCGGGGAGCTGTTTTTT	CAGGQANTGELFF
TRBV2	TRBJ2-7	NA	few	TGTGCCAGCAAAACGGGGACTCAAAATTACGAGCAGTACTTC	CASKTGTQNYEQYF
TRBV19	TRBJ2-3	TRBD1	NA	TGTGCCACGACGAAGACAGGGGAAATCGCAGATACGCAGTATTTT	CATTKTGEIADTQYF
TRBV5-1	TRBJ2-5	NA	NA	TGCGCCAGCACCAGTGGTCGCCAAGAGACCCAGTACTTC	CASTSGRQETQYF
TRBV10-1	TRBJ2-3	NA	NA	TGCGCCAGCACGGCAGGTGTCACAGATACGCAGTATTTT	CASTAGVTDTQYF
TRBV10-1	TRBJ1-1	TRBD1	NA	TGCGCCAGCAGTGCTGGAACAGGGGGCTTCACTGAAGCTTTCTTT	CASSAGTGGFTEAFF
TRBV5-1	TRBJ2-3	NA	NA	TGCGCCAGCAGCTTGGCCGGGGATAGCACAGATACGCAGTATTTT	CASSLAGDSTDTQYF
TRBV6-2/TRBV6-3	TRBJ2-4	TRBD2	NA	TGTGCCAGCAGTCTAAGACTAGCGGGGGCAAACATTCAGTACTTC	CASSLRLAGANIQYF
TRBV11-3	TRBJ2-2	TRBD2	NA	TGTGCCAGCAGCTATATAGCGGGGGGGAACACCGGGGAGCTGTTTTTT	CASSYIAGGNTGELFF
TRBV19	TRBJ2-5	NA	NA	TGTGCCAGTAGTATAAGTGAGGCTCAAGAGACCCAGTACTTC	CASSISEAQETQYF
TRBV6-1	TRBJ2-3	NA	NA	TGTGCCAGCAGTGAGCGTCCTCATGATACGCAGTATTTT	CASSERPHDTQYF
TRBV7-8	TRBJ2-5	NA	NA	TGTGCCAGCAGCCCATACTCTAGACGTACCCAAGAGACCCAGTACTTC	CASSPYSRRTQETQYF
TRBV7-9	TRBJ1-2	NA	few	TGTGCCAGCAGCCTCGAGTGGGGCTACACCTTC	CASSLEWGYTF
TRBV19	TRBJ1-5	TRBD1	NA	TGTGCCAGTAGTGAATCAGGGGGTAGGCAGCCCCAGCATTTT	CASSESGGRQPQHF
TRBV5-8	TRBJ1-6	NA	NA	TGTGCCAGCATCCCCACCGGAGGAGGGGCACCCCTCCACTTT	CASIPTGGGAPLHF
TRBV4-3	TRBJ1-1	TRBD1	NA	TGCGCCAGCAGCCAAGAGGGGACAGGGCCCACTGAAGCTTTCTTT	CASSQEGTGPTEAFF
TRBV7-9	TRBJ2-1	TRBD2	NA	TGTGCCAGCAGCTTAGCGGCTAGCGGGGACAATGAGCAGTTCTTC	CASSLAASGDNEQFF
TRBV5-4	TRBJ2-3	TRBD2	few	TGTGCCAGCAGCCCCTCTTCGCGGGGGGTAAAAGATACGCAGTATTTT	CASSPSSRGVKDTQYF
TRBV5-4	TRBJ1-4	NA	NA	TGTGCCAGCAGCTTTGGGGCTACTAATGAAAAACTGTTTTTT	CASSFGATNEKLFF
TRBV7-9	TRBJ2-3	NA	NA	TGTGCCAGCAGCCGATGGGGCGCCTTTGGCACAGATACGCAGTATTTT	CASSRWGAFGTDTQYF
TRBV10-3	TRBJ2-2	TRBD2	NA	TGTGCCCTGCGACTAGCGGAAAACACCGGGGAGCTGTTTTTT	CALRLAENTGELFF
TRBV5-1	TRBJ2-1	NA	once	TGCGCCAGCAGGAGGGCTTTAGATGAGCAGTTCTTC	CASRRALDEQFF
TRBV6-6	TRBJ1-2	TRBD1	NA	TGTGCCAGCAGACCCGGACAGGATAACTATGGCTACACCTTC	CASRPGQDNYGYTF
TRBV27	TRBJ1-2	TRBD1	few	TGTGCCAGCAGTCCGATACAGGGGAACTATGGCTACACCTTC	CASSPIQGNYGYTF
TRBV30	TRBJ1-5	NA	NA	TGTGCCTGGAGTGCCGGACAGTATCAGCCCCAGCATTTT	CAWSAGQYQPQHF